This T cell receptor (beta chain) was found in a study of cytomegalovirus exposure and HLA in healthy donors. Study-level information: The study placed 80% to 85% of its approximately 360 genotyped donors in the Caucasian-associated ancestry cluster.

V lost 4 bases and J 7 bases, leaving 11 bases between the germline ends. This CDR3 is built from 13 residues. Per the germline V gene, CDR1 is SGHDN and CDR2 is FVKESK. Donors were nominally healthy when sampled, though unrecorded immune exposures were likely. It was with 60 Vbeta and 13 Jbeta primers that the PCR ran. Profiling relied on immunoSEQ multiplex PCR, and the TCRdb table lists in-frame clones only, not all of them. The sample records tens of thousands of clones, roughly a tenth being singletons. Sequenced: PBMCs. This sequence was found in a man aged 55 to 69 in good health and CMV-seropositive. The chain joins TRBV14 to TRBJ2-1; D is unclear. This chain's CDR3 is CASSPTRVNEQFF. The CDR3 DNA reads TGTGCCAGCAGCCCCACCCGGGTGAATGAGCAGTTCTTC.